These 12 T cell receptor beta chains came from one sample sequenced in a study of T cell responses to AZD1222 COVID-19 vaccine. TCRdb's table, derived via immunoSEQ multiplex PCR, lists solely in-frame clones and lacks some. The sample contains 200,000 to 300,000 clones, more than 80% of which appear only once. The starting material was peripheral blood, obtained on day 0 of AZD1222 vaccination. The source is an adult in good health.

This clone was seen more than once but under ten times. The chain carries TRBV3-1 (or the pseudogene TRBV3-2) and TRBJ2-7; D unclear. With 2 bases removed from V and 4 bases from J, the gap between germline ends came to 12 bases. The germline CDR1 and CDR2 sequences are LGHDT and YNNKEL (reference sequence). The CDR3 totals 14 residues. The CDR3 reads CASSQRARSYEQYF. CDR3 DNA: TGTGCCAGCAGCCAAAGGGCACGTTCTTACGAGCAGTACTTC.

This clone was observed a few times. The chain couples TRBV28 to TRBJ1-3, with D unclear. The CDR3 consists of 16 residues. Per the germline V gene, CDR1 is MDHEN and CDR2 is SYDVKM. Trimming removed 1 base at V and 1 base at J, with 11 bases between. CDR3 sequence: CASSLSGLSSGNTIYF. CDR3 nucleotides: TGTGCCAGCAGTTTATCCGGCCTTTCTTCTGGAAACACCATATATTTT.

The V call is TRBV30, the J call TRBJ2-4; D call uncertain. The CDR3 spans 18 residues. Trimming cost V 3 bases and J 0 bases, with 21 bases left between them. Germline CDR1 reads GTSNPN; CDR2 reads SVGIG (reference sequence). CDR3 bases: TGTGCCTGGAGGTTGGAGCCCCTCACGTTCCTAGCCAAAAACATTCAGTACTTC. Translation gives CAWRLEPLTFLAKNIQYF. The whole variable domain, remainder taken from reference TRBV30 and TRBJ2-4, is SQTIHQWPATLVQPVGSPLSLECTVEGTSNPNLYWYRQAAGRGLQLLFYSVGIGQISSEVPQNLSASRPQDRQFILSSKKLLLSDSGFYLCAWRLEPLTFLAKNIQYFGAGTRLSVL.

This clone has just one count. The chain is built from TRBV4-2 and TRBJ2-7; D is perhaps TRBD2 (7 bases). V was clipped by 1 base and J by 3 bases, with 13 bases between them. This CDR3 is built from 15 residues. Germline lookup yields CDR1 LGHNA and CDR2 YNFKEQ. The CDR3 sequence: CASSQGRGGGYEQYF. The DNA for the CDR3 is TGTGCCAGCAGCCAAGGTAGGGGGGGAGGCTACGAGCAGTACTTC.

A single count supports this clone. The J gene is TRBJ2-1, the V gene TRBV28, with D unclear. The V and J ends lost 1 base and 2 bases respectively, with 6 bases between them. This CDR3 spans 14 amino acids. CDR1 is MDHEN, CDR2 SYDVKM, per germline. Here the CDR3 DNA reads TGTGCCAGCAGTTTATCCCAACCCTACAATGAGCAGTTCTTC. This encodes CASSLSQPYNEQFF.

The J gene is TRBJ2-5, the V gene TRBV9; possible D gene TRBD2, 6 bases. V was shortened by 6 bases and J by 5 bases, with 20 bases between the two germline ends. CDR3 size: 15 residues. Per germline, CDR1 SGDLS and CDR2 YYNGEE. The CDR3 DNA is TGTGCCAGCAATGGCCGGCGGGATGGGCAGGAGACCCAGTACTTC. Protein product: CASNGRRDGQETQYF.

This chain uses TRBV7-2 with TRBJ2-2; D remains ambiguous. The V and J ends lost 2 bases and 5 bases respectively, with 12 bases between them. This CDR3 region has 15 residues. The germline gives CDR1 SGHTA, CDR2 FQGNSA. The CDR3 sequence is CASSLLGSVTGELFF. In DNA form, the CDR3 reads TGTGCCAGCAGCTTACTAGGCTCGGTAACCGGGGAGCTGTTTTTT.

The rearrangement joins TRBV9 to TRBJ2-7, with TRBD2 identical over 15 bases. The CDR3 spans 16 residues. With V trimmed by 4 bases and J by 1 base, 3 bases remained unmatched. Germline values: CDR1 SGDLS, CDR2 YYNGEE. The CDR3 coding sequence is TGTGCCAGCAGCCCGGGACTAGCGGGGGGATCCTACGAGCAGTACTTC. Residues: CASSPGLAGGSYEQYF. Filled out from reference TRBV9 and TRBJ2-7, the complete variable domain reads DSGVTQTPKHLITATGQRVTLRCSPRSGDLSVYWYQQSLDQGLQFLIQYYNGEERAKGNILERFSAQQFPDLHSELNLSSLELGDSALYFCASSPGLAGGSYEQYFGPGTRLTVT.

The chain joins TRBV14 to TRBJ2-1; D possibly matches TRBD1 or TRBD2 (5 bases each). This CDR3 spans 17 amino acids. Trimming took off 1 base at V and 7 bases at J, with 20 bases between the two ends. CDR1 SGHDN and CDR2 FVKESK come from the germline V gene. CDR3: CASSQGTGWGSKNEQFF. CDR3 DNA: TGTGCCAGCAGCCAAGGGACTGGGTGGGGGTCGAAGAATGAGCAGTTCTTC. Supplemented by reference TRBV14 and TRBJ2-1, the full variable domain reads EAGVTQFPSHSVIEKGQTVTLRCDPISGHDNLYWYRRVMGKEIKFLLHFVKESKQDESGMPNNRFLAERTGGTYSTLKVQPAELEDSGVYFCASSQGTGWGSKNEQFFGPGTRLTVL.

This clone was observed at least ten times. The chain employs TRBV9 and TRBJ2-2; the match to TRBD2 covers 8 bases. CDR1 is SGDLS, CDR2 YYNGEE, per germline. The CDR3 totals 15 residues. J was trimmed by 4 bases and V by 4 bases; bases with no gene match: 6. The CDR3 nucleotides read TGTGCCAGCAGCTTTAGCGGGGTGAGCACCGGGGAGCTGTTTTTT. The encoded protein is CASSFSGVSTGELFF. The entire variable domain, with the rest obtained from reference TRBV9 and TRBJ2-2, is as follows: DSGVTQTPKHLITATGQRVTLRCSPRSGDLSVYWYQQSLDQGLQFLIQYYNGEERAKGNILERFSAQQFPDLHSELNLSSLELGDSALYFCASSFSGVSTGELFFGEGSRLTVL.

The chain couples TRBV7-6 to TRBJ2-3; D unresolved. V lost 3 bases and J 0 bases, leaving 10 bases between the germline ends. The CDR3 is 15 amino acids. In germline, CDR1 is SGHVS, CDR2 FNYEAQ. As DNA, the CDR3 is TGTGCCAGCAGCTTCCAGCCGGCGAGCACAGATACGCAGTATTTT. It translates to CASSFQPASTDTQYF.

The chain links TRBV10-3 to TRBJ2-7, with D perhaps TRBD1 or TRBD2 (5 bases each). Germline V lookup: CDR1 ENHRY, CDR2 SYGVKD. CDR3 size: 16 residues. Trimming pared 4 bases from V and 2 bases from J, leaving 18 bases between. The CDR3 protein is CAISAIRARGAYEQYF. For the CDR3, the DNA is TGTGCCATCAGTGCCATCCGGGCCAGAGGGGCCTACGAGCAGTACTTC.